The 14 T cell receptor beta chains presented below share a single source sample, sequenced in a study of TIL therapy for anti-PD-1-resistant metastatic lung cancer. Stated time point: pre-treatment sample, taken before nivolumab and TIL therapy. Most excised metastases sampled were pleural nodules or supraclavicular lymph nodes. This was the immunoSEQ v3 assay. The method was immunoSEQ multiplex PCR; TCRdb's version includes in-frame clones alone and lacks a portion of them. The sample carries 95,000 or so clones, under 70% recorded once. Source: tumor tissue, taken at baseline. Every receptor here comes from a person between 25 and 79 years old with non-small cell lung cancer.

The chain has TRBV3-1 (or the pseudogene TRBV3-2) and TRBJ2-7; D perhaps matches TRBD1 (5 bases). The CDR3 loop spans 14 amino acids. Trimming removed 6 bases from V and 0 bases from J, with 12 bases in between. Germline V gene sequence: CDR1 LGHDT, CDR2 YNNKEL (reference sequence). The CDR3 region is CASRLDISSYEQYF. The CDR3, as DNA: TGTGCCAGCAGACTGGACATTAGCTCCTACGAGCAGTACTTC.

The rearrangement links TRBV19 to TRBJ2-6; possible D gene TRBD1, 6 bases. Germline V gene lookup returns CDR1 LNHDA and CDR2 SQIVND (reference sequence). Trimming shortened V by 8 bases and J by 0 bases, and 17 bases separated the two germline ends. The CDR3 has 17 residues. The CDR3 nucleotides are TGTGCCAGTCGGGGACCGGGACAACCCTCTGGGGCCAACGTCCTGACTTTC. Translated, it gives CASRGPGQPSGANVLTF.

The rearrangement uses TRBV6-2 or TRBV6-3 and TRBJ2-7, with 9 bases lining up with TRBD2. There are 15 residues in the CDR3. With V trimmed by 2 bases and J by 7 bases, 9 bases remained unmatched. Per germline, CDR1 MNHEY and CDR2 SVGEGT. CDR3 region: CASSYEVAGAGEQYF. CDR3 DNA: TGTGCCAGCAGTTACGAAGTAGCGGGAGCGGGTGAGCAGTACTTC.

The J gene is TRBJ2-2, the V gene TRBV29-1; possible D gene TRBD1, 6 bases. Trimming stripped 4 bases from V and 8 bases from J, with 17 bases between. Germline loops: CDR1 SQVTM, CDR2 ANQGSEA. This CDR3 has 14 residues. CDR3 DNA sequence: TGCAGCGTTGTTCTGGCAGAACAGGGTGGGGAGCTGTTTTTT. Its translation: CSVVLAEQGGELFF.

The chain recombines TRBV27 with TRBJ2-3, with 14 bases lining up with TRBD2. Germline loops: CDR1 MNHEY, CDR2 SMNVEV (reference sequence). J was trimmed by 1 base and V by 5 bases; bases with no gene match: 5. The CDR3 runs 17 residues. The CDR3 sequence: CASSRGTSGRRTDTQYF. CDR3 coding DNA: TGTGCCAGCAGTCGCGGGACTAGCGGGAGACGCACAGATACGCAGTATTTT.

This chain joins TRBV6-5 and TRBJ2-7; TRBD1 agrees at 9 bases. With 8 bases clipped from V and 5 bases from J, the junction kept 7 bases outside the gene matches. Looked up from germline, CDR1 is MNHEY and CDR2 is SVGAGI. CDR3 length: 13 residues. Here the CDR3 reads CASRRDRVHEQYF. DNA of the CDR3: TGTGCCAGCCGTAGGGACAGGGTTCACGAGCAGTACTTC.

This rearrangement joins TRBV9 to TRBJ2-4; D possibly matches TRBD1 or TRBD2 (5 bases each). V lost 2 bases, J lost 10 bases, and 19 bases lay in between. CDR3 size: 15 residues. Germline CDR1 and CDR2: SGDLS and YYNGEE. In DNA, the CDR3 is TGTGCCAGCAGCGTGGGGACCGGGGAAAGAGGGATTCAGTACTTC. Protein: CASSVGTGERGIQYF.

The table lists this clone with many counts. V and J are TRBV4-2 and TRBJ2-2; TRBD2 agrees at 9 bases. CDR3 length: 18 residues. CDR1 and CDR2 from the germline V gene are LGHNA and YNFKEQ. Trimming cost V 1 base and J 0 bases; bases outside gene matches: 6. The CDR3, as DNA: TGTGCCAGCAGCCAAGGGGTTAGCGGGAGCGCGAACACCGGGGAGCTGTTTTTT. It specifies CASSQGVSGSANTGELFF.

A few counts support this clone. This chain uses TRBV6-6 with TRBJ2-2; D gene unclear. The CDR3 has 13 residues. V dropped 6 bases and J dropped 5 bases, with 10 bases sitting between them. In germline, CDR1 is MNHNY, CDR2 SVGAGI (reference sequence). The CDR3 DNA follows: TGTGCCAGCAGCTCTACACGAACCGGGGAGCTGTTTTTT. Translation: CASSSTRTGELFF.

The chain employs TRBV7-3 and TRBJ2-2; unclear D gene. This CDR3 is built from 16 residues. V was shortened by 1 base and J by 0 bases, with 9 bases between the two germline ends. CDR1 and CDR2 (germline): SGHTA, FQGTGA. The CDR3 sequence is CASSLNIGANTGELFF. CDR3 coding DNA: TGTGCCAGCAGCTTAAACATCGGCGCGAACACCGGGGAGCTGTTTTTT.

The CDR3 DNA follows: TGTGCCATCAGTGAGTCGAAGGGGGCTACCTACGAGCAGTACTTC. Translating gives CAISESKGATYEQYF. The chain carries TRBV10-3 and TRBJ2-7, with 7 bases matching TRBD1. With 0 bases clipped from V and 2 bases from J, the junction kept 4 bases outside the gene matches. CDR1 is ENHRY and CDR2 is SYGVKD in the germline V gene. CDR3 length: 15 amino acids.

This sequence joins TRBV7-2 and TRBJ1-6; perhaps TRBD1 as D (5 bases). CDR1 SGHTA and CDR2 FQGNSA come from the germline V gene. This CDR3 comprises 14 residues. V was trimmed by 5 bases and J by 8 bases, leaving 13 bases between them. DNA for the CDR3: TGTGCCAGCAGCCCTATCAGGGAGGATTCACCCCTCCACTTT. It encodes CASSPIREDSPLHF. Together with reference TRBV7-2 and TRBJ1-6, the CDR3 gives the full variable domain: GAGVSQSPSNKVTEKGKDVELRCDPISGHTALYWYRQSLGQGLEFLIYFQGNSAPDKSGLPSDRFSAERTGGSVSTLTIQRTQQEDSAVYLCASSPIREDSPLHFGNGTRLTVT.

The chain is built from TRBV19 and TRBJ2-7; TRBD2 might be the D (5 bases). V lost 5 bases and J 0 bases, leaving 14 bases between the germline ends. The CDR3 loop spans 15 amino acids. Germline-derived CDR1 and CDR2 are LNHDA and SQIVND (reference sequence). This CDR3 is CASSLSTGSSYEQYF. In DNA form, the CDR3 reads TGTGCCAGTAGTCTCTCGACGGGAAGCTCCTACGAGCAGTACTTC.

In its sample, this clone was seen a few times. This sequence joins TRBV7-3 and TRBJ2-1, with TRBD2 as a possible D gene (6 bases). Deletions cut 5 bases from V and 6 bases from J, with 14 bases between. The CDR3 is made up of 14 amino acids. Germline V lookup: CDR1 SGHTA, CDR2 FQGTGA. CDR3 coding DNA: TGTGCCAGCAGCACCGGGAGTTCCACCAATGAGCAGTTCTTC. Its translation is CASSTGSSTNEQFF. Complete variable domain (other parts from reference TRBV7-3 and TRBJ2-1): GAGVSQTPSNKVTEKGKYVELRCDPISGHTALYWYRQSLGQGPEFLIYFQGTGAADDSGLPNDRFFAVRPEGSVSTLKIQRTERGDSAVYLCASSTGSSTNEQFFGPGTRLTVL.